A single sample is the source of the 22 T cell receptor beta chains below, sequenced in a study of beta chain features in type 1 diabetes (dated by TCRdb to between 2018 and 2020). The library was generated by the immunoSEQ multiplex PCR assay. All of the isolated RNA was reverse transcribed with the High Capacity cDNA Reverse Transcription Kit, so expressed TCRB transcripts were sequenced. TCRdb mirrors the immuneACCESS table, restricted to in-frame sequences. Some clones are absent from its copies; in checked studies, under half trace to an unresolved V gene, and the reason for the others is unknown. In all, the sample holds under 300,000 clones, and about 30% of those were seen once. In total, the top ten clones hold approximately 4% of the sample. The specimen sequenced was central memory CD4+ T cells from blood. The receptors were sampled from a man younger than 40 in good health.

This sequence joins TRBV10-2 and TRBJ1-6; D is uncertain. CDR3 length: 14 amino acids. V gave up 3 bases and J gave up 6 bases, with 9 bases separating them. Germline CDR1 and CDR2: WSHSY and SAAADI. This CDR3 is CASSDRARNSPLHF. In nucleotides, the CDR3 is TGCGCCAGCAGTGATCGGGCGCGTAATTCACCCCTCCACTTT.

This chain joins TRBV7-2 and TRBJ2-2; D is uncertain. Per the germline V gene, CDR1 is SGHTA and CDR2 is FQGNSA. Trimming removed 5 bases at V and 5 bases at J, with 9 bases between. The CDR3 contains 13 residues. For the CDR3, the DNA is TGTGCCAGCAGCCGTGGGCCAACCGGGGAGCTGTTTTTT. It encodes CASSRGPTGELFF.

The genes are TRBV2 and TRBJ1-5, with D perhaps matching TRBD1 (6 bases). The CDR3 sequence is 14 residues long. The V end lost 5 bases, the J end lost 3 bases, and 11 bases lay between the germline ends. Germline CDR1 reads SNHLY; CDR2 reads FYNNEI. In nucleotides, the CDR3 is TGTGCCAGCAGTTTTACAGGGTACAATCAGCCCCAGCATTTT. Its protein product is CASSFTGYNQPQHF. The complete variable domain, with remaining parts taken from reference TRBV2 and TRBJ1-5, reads EPEVTQTPSHQVTQMGQEVILRCVPISNHLYFYWYRQILGQKVEFLVSFYNNEISEKSEIFDDQFSVERPDGSNFTLKIRSTKLEDSAMYFCASSFTGYNQPQHFGDGTRLSIL.

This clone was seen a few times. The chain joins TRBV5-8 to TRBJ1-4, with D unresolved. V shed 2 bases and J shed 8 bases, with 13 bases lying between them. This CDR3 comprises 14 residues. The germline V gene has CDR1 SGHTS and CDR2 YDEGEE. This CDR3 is CASSFRPTEEKLFF. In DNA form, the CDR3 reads TGTGCCAGCAGCTTCAGGCCGACGGAAGAAAAACTGTTTTTT.

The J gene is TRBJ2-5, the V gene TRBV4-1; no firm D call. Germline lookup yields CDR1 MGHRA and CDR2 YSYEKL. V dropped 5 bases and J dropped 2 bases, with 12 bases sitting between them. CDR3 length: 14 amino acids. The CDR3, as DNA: TGCGCCAGCAGCTCCTTGGACGGACAAGAGACCCAGTACTTC. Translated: CASSSLDGQETQYF.

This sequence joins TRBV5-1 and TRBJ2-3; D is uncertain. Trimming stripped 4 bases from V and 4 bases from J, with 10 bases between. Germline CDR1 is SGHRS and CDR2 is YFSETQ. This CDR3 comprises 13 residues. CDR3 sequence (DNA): TGCGCCAGCAGCGCCGACGGAGCAGATACGCAGTATTTT. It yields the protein CASSADGADTQYF.

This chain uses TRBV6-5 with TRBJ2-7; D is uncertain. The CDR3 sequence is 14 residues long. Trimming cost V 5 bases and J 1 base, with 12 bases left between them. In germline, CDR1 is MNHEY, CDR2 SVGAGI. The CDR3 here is CASSRAPSSYEQYF. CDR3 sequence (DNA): TGTGCCAGCAGTAGGGCCCCCTCTTCCTACGAGCAGTACTTC.

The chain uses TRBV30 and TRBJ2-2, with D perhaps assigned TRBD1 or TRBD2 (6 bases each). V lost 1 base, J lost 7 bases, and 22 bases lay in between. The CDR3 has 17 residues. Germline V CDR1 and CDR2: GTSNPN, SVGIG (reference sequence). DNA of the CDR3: TGTGCCTGGAGTGCGGTGCACGGGGGCTCACAGATCGGGGAGCTGTTTTTT. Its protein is CAWSAVHGGSQIGELFF.

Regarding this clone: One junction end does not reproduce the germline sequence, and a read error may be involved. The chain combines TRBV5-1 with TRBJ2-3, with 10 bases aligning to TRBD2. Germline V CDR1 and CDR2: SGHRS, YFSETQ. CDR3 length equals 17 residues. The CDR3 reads CARSWAYSGGGQDTQYF. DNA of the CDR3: TGCGCCCGCAGCTGGGCCTACAGCGGGGGGGGTCAAGATACGCAGTATTTT.

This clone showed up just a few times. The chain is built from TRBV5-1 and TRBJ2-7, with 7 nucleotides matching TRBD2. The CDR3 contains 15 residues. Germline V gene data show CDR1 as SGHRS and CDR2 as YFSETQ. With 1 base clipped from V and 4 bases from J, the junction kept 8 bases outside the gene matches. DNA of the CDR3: TGCGCCAGCAGCTTGCTCGGGAGCGGGGATTACGAGCAGTACTTC. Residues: CASSLLGSGDYEQYF. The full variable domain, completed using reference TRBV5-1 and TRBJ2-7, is KAGVTQTPRYLIKTRGQQVTLSCSPISGHRSVSWYQQTPGQGLQFLFEYFSETQRNKGNFPGRFSGRQFSNSRSEMNVSTLELGDSALYLCASSLLGSGDYEQYFGPGTRLTVT.

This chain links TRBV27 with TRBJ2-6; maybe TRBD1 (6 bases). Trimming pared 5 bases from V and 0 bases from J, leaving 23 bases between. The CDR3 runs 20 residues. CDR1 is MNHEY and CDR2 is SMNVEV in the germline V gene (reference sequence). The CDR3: CASSPTLKWDTYSGANVLTF. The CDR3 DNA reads TGTGCCAGCAGTCCTACCCTCAAGTGGGACACATACTCTGGGGCCAACGTCCTGACTTTC.

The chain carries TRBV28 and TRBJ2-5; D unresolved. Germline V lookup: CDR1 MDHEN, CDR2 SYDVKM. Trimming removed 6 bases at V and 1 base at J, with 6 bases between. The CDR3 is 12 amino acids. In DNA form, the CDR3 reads TGTGCCAGCAGGGCGACCCAAGAGACCCAGTACTTC. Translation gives CASRATQETQYF.

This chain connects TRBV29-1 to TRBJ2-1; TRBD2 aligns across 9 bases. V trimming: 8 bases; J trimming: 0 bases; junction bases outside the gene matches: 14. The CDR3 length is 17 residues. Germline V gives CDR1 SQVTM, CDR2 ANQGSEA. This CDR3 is CSPRDGLAGSSYNEQFF. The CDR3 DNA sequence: TGCAGCCCTCGCGATGGGCTAGCGGGGAGCTCCTACAATGAGCAGTTCTTC.

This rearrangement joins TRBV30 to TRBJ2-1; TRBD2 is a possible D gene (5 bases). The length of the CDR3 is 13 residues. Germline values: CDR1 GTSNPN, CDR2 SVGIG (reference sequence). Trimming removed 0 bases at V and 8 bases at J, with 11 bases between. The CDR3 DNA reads TGTGCCTGGAGTGTACACCCCGGGGATGAGCAGTTCTTC. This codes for CAWSVHPGDEQFF.

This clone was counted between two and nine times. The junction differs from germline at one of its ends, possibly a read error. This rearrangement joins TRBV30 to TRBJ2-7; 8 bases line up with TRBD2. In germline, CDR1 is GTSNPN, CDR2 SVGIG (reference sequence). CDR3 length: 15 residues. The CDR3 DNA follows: TGTGCCTGGAGTGGAGACCGGACTAGCTCCTACGAGCGGTACTTC. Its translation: CAWSGDRTSSYERYF.

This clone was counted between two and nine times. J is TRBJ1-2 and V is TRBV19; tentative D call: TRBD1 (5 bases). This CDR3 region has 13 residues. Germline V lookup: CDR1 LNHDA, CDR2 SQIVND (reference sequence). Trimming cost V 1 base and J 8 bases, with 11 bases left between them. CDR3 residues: CASSIARQTGYTF. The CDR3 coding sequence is TGTGCCAGTAGTATAGCCCGACAGACGGGCTACACCTTC.

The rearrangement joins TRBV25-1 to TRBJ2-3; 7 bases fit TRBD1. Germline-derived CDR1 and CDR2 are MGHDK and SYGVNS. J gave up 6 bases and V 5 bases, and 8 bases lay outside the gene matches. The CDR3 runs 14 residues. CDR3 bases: TGTGCCAGCAGTCCAACTACAGGGGTGGATACGCAGTATTTT. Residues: CASSPTTGVDTQYF. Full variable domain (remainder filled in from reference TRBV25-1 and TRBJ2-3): EADIYQTPRYLVIGTGKKITLECSQTMGHDKMYWYQQDPGMELHLIHYSYGVNSTEKGDLSSESTVSRIRTEHFPLTLESARPSHTSQYLCASSPTTGVDTQYFGPGTRLTVL.

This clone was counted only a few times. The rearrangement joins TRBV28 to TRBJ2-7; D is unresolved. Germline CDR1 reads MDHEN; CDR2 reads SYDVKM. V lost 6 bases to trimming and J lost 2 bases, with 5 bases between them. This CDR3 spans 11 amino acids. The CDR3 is CASSRAYEQYF. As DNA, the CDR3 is TGTGCCAGCAGCCGGGCCTACGAGCAGTACTTC.

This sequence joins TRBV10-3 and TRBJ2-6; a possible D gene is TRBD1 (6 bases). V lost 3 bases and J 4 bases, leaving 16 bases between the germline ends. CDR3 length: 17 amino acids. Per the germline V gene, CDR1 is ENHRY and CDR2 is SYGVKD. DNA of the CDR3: TGTGCCATCAGTGAAACAGGGCAAGGTTGGGGGGCCAACGTCCTGACTTTC. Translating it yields CAISETGQGWGANVLTF.

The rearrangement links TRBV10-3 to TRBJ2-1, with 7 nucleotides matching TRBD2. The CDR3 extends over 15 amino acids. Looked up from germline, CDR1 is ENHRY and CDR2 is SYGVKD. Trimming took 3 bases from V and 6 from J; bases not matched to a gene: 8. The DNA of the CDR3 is TGTGCCATCAGTGAAAGGGCGGGAGAGTCCAATGAGCAGTTCTTC. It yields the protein CAISERAGESNEQFF.

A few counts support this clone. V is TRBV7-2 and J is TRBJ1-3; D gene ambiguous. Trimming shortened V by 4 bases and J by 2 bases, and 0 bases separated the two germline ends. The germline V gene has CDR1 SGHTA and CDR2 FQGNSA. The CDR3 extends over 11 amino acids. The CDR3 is CASSSGNTIYF. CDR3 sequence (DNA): TGTGCCAGCAGCTCTGGAAACACCATATATTTT.

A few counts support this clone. In DNA, the CDR3 is TGTGCCAGCAGCTTAACAGGGCCCGGTCAGCCCCAGCATTTT. Translated, it gives CASSLTGPGQPQHF. The chain is built from TRBV13 and TRBJ1-5; a weak D match, TRBD1 (6 bases). The CDR3 consists of 14 residues. The ends were cut back, 2 bases at V and 6 bases at J, with 11 bases in the middle. Germline CDR1 PRHDT, CDR2 FYEKMQ (reference sequence).